The subject of this entry is one T cell receptor beta chain. CD45RA+ naive and CD45RA-negative memory subsets were separated from CD4+ cells. The germline gives CDR1 SGHAT, CDR2 FQDESV (reference sequence). J was trimmed by 7 bases and V by 5 bases; bases with no gene match: 5. CDR3 length equals 13 residues. Some clones are missing from TCRdb's copy, which holds only in-frame ones; the method was immunoSEQ multiplex PCR. The sample carries about 2.4 million clones, 85% to 95% recorded once. The data belong to a study of shared clonotypes between healthy human individuals. The chain joins TRBV11-1 to TRBJ2-1, with 7 positions matching TRBD1. The origin of this receptor is a man aged 18 to 30 in good health. Sequencing used naive CD4+ T cells sorted from blood. The sample's subset: CD45RA+ positively selected. The CDR3, as DNA: TGTGCCAGCAGCCCAGACAGGGTAAATGAGCAGTTCTTC. It codes for CASSPDRVNEQFF. Based on the CDR3 plus reference TRBV11-1 and TRBJ2-1, the full variable domain is EAEVAQSPRYKITEKSQAVAFWCDPISGHATLYWYRQILGQGPELLVQFQDESVVDDSQLPKDRFSAERLKGVDSTLKIQPAELGDSAMYLCASSPDRVNEQFFGPGTRLTVL.